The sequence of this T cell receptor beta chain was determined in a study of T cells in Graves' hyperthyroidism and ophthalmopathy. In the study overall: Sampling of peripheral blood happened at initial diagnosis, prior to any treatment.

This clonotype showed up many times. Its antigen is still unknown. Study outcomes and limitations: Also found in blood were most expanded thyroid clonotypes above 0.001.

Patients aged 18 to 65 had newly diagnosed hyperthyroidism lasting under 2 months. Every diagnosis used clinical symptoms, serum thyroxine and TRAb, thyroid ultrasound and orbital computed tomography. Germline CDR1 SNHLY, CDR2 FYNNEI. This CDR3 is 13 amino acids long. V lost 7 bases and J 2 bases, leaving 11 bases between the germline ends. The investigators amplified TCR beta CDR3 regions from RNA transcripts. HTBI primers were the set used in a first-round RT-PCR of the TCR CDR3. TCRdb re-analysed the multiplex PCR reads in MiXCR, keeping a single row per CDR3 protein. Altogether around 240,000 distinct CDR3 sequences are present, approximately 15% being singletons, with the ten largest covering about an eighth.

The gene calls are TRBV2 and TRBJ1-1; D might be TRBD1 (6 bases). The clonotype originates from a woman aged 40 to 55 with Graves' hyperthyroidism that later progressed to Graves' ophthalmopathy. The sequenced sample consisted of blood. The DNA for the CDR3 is TGTGCCAGCAATACAGGGCCAAACACTGAAGCTTTCTTT. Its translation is CASNTGPNTEAFF.